These 18 T cell receptor delta chains were all obtained from the same sample, sequenced in a study of gamma-delta chains in newborns, infants, children. TCRdb re-identified clones in the reads via CATT. The repertoire holds approximately 5,000 delta-chain clones, approximately 5% seen once, with about 6.4% in the top ten. What was sequenced was blood. The receptors were gathered from a child who was a newborn, infant or young child, either healthy, febrile or measles-vaccinated (not recorded which).

There are a few counts of this clone. One junction end does not reproduce the germline sequence, and a read error may be involved. At the DNA level, this CDR3 is encoded by other sequences in the same sample as well. The chain couples TRDV2 to TRDJ1, with 9 bases identical to TRDD3. CDR3 length: 18 amino acids. Germline CDR1 reads GEAIGNYY; CDR2 reads EKD. CDR3 amino acids: CACDTVYTGGVDTDKLIF. As DNA, the CDR3 is TGCGCCTGTGACACCGTTTATACTGGGGGAGTTGACACCGATAAACTCATCTTT.

Within the sample, this clone is large (0.1 to 1%). This CDR3 is also generated by other DNA sequences in the sample. Here the CDR3 DNA reads TGTGCCTGTGACACCCTGGGGGATACTTCCACCGATAAACTCATCTTT. Encoded protein: CACDTLGDTSTDKLIF. The chain couples TRDV2 to TRDJ1; TRDD3 agrees at 11 bases. The V gene end was trimmed by 0 bases and the J gene end by 1 base; junction bases not matched to a gene: 3. Looked up from germline, CDR1 is GEAIGNYY and CDR2 is EKD. CDR3 length: 16 amino acids.

This clone qualifies as large. The rearrangement joins TRDV2 to TRDJ1, with 8 nucleotides matching TRDD3. Germline trimming cut 3 bases from V and 0 bases from J; bases unmatched to any gene: 14. This CDR3 spans 18 amino acids. Per the germline V gene, CDR1 is GEAIGNYY and CDR2 is EKD. The CDR3 DNA sequence: TGTGCCTGTGACTCGCTACTGGGGGCCTCGGGGGACACCGATAAACTCATCTTT. Translating it yields CACDSLLGASGDTDKLIF.

In its sample, this clone is medium-sized. This specimen includes other DNA sequences encoding the same CDR3. V gene TRDV2 combines with J gene TRDJ1; TRDD3 aligns across 10 bases. This CDR3 is built from 20 residues. Germline V gene data show CDR1 as GEAIGNYY and CDR2 as EKD. J gave up 4 bases and V 0 bases, and 19 bases lay outside the gene matches. CDR3: CACDTVSATGGLGGVDKLIF. DNA of the CDR3: TGTGCCTGTGACACCGTCTCTGCTACTGGGGGATTAGGTGGCGTCGATAAACTCATCTTT.

J is TRDJ1 and V is TRDV2; 8 bases align to TRDD3. The V and J ends lost 3 bases and 0 bases, in that order; junction bases with no gene match: 11. The CDR3 extends over 17 amino acids. In germline, CDR1 is GEAIGNYY, CDR2 EKD. The CDR3 DNA is TGTGCCTGTGACGAAATCCTTACTGGGGGGCACACCGATAAACTCATCTTT. This gives the protein CACDEILTGGHTDKLIF.

Judged by abundance, this clone is medium-sized. The chain joins TRDV2 to TRDJ1, with 8 bases matching TRDD2. The CDR3 spans 19 residues. Germline CDR1 reads GEAIGNYY; CDR2 reads EKD. The V gene end was trimmed by 3 bases and the J gene end by 0 bases; junction bases not matched to a gene: 17. The DNA of the CDR3 is TGTGCCTGTGACTCTCTTCCTACCGCCCAGGGGATCTACACCGATAAACTCATCTTT. Translating it yields CACDSLPTAQGIYTDKLIF.

This clone is deemed medium-sized. The J gene is TRDJ1, the V gene TRDV2, with 8 positions matching TRDD3. The CDR3 covers 17 residues. The germline gives CDR1 GEAIGNYY, CDR2 EKD. V shed 1 base, J shed 4 bases, and the junction held 13 bases outside the gene matches. The CDR3 DNA sequence: TGTGCCTGTGACACTATTAACAGTGGGGGATCTGACGATAAACTCATCTTT. This gives the protein CACDTINSGGSDDKLIF.

This clone was seen once. Since a much larger clone is just one base distant, this may be a read error. This chain links TRDV2 with TRDJ3, with 13 bases that match TRDD3. The J gene was missing in TCRdb and was found by matching the end of the DNA to germline. The V segment lost 3 bases and the J segment 1 base; nucleotides outside the gene matches: 5. The CDR3 contains 19 residues. Per the germline V gene, CDR1 is GEAIGNYY and CDR2 is EKD. CDR3 amino acids: CACDSVLGDTSWDTRQMFF. The CDR3 nucleotides read TGTGCCTGTGACTCCGTACTGGGGGATACGTCCTGGGACACCCGACAGATGTTTTTC.

As to this clone: This DNA translates differently at residue 5 from the TCRdb protein, which is that of a much larger clone; a read error is likely, and the protein shown is the DNA's own translation. This chain connects TRDV2 to TRDJ2; 8 nucleotides line up with TRDD3. The CDR3 runs to 18 residues. Trimming took 2 bases from V and 4 from J; bases not matched to a gene: 14. Germline CDR1 reads GEAIGNYY; CDR2 reads EKD. For the CDR3, the DNA is TGTGCCTGTGACATCGTAGAGACTGGGGGTCCGGCGACAGCACAACTCTTCTTT. This encodes CACDIVETGGPATAQLFF.

The genes are TRDV1 and TRDJ1; D unresolved. The CDR3 runs to 15 residues. The V and J ends lost 4 bases and 2 bases respectively, with 14 bases between them. Germline V CDR1 and CDR2: TSWWSYY, QGS. CDR3 bases: TGTGCTCTTGGGGGTGGATGGGCCCCGACCGATAAACTCATCTTT. It yields the protein CALGGGWAPTDKLIF.

Within the sample, this clone is medium-sized. Distinct nucleotide sequences in the sample also encode this CDR3. The rearrangement links TRDV1 to TRDJ1, with D perhaps TRDD2 (5 bases). Between the trimmed V and J ends, which lost 5 bases and 6 bases, there was a span of 10 bases. The length of the CDR3 is 12 residues. Germline V CDR1 and CDR2: TSWWSYY, QGS. This CDR3 reads CALGPYYHKLIF. The CDR3 nucleotides are TGTGCTCTTGGGCCCTACTACCATAAACTCATCTTT.

This clone was picked up a small number of times. A far larger clone is off by one base, so a read error is likely. Other DNA sequences in this specimen translate into the identical CDR3. The V gene is TRDV2, the J gene TRDJ2, with TRDD3 identical over 10 bases. Germline V CDR1 and CDR2: GEAIGNYY, EKD. The CDR3 is 17 amino acids. The CDR3 is CACDKLGGIRLTAQLFF. The DNA of the CDR3 is TGCGCCTGTGACAAATTAGGGGGGATACGGTTGACAGCACAACTCTTCTTT.

This clone rates as medium-sized. A clone one base away is much larger, so this may be a read error. Other DNA sequences in this sample translate to the same CDR3. The chain recombines TRDV2 with TRDJ1; TRDD3 matches at 8 bases. V lost 2 bases to trimming and J lost 0 bases; unmatched junction nucleotides: 1. The CDR3 runs to 14 residues. Germline assignment: CDR1 GEAIGNYY and CDR2 EKD. CDR3 DNA: TGTGCCTGTGACAAACTGGGGGACACCGATAAACTCATCTTT. Translated: CACDKLGDTDKLIF.

This clone was detected a few times. V is TRDV2 and J is TRDJ3, with 10 positions matching TRDD3. The CDR3 is made up of 22 amino acids. The germline gives CDR1 GEAIGNYY, CDR2 EKD. The V gene end was trimmed by 1 base and the J gene end by 0 bases; junction bases not matched to a gene: 14. CDR3 sequence (DNA): TGTGCCTGTGACACGCCCCCGGTTGGGGGATACAGATCCTCCTGGGACACCCGACAGATGTTTTTC. This translates into CACDTPPVGGYRSSWDTRQMFF.

To note about this clone: The protein that TCRdb holds for this DNA derives from a much larger clone and differs from the translated DNA at residue 7, which likely indicates a read error; the protein shown here is translated from the DNA. The chain has TRDV2 and TRDJ1; 10 bases map to TRDD3. There are 18 residues in the CDR3. Germline V gives CDR1 GEAIGNYY, CDR2 EKD. V gave up 3 bases and J gave up 0 bases; unmatched junction bases: 12. CDR3 in amino acids: CACDPLMGDTRDTDKLIF. The CDR3, as DNA: TGTGCCTGTGACCCCCTTATGGGGGATACAAGGGACACCGATAAACTCATCTTT.

This clone appeared a few times. V is TRDV2 and J is TRDJ3; D possibly corresponds to TRDD3 (6 bases). This CDR3 comprises 22 residues. Trimming cost V 3 bases and J 2 bases, with 28 bases left between them. Germline V CDR1 and CDR2: GEAIGNYY, EKD. The CDR3 loop is CACDPIGGRGPLGPWDTRQMFF. The CDR3 DNA sequence: TGTGCCTGTGACCCCATAGGGGGACGTGGACCCCTGGGCCCCTGGGACACCCGACAGATGTTTTTC.

By its share, this clone is medium-sized. The chain is built from TRDV2 and TRDJ1; 8 nucleotides match TRDD3. The CDR3 is 17 amino acids. After removal of 0 bases from V and 0 bases from J, the junction contained 8 bases not matched to a gene. Looked up from germline, CDR1 is GEAIGNYY and CDR2 is EKD. In DNA, the CDR3 is TGTGCCTGTGACACCGTTGGGGGATCGGCGAACACCGATAAACTCATCTTT. It encodes CACDTVGGSANTDKLIF.

As to this clone: A much larger clone lies one base from this, so it may be a read error. This chain links TRDV2 with TRDJ3; D is possibly TRDD3 (5 bases). The germline gives CDR1 GEAIGNYY, CDR2 EKD. Between the trimmed V and J ends, which lost 3 bases and 0 bases, there was a span of 11 bases. The CDR3 is made up of 17 amino acids. In nucleotides, the CDR3 is TGTGCCTGTGACGCCGTCCTGGGCTCCTGGGACACCCGACAGATGTTTTTC. Its protein product is CACDAVLGSWDTRQMFF.